The 15 T cell receptor beta chains presented below share a single source sample, sequenced in a study of shared clonotypes between healthy human individuals. The naive CD8 fraction comprised CD45RO-negative cells positively selected for CCR7 and excluded terminally differentiated effector memory CD45RA+ cells. The assay was immunoSEQ multiplex PCR, and TCRdb's table has in-frame clones only and misses some. The sample shows roughly 2,000,000 clones, 80% to 95% of them seen only once. What was sequenced was naive CD8+ T cells from PBMCs. The source is a man in his late teens or twenties in good health. Some clones in this sample may be carry-over from other donors' samples.

This chain uses TRBV7-3 with TRBJ2-2; TRBD2 aligns across 10 bases. The CDR3 runs 13 residues. Germline trimming cut 8 bases from V and 6 bases from J; bases unmatched to any gene: 3. Germline V gene data show CDR1 as SGHTA and CDR2 as FQGTGA. CDR3: CASGLAGAGELFF. In nucleotides, the CDR3 is TGTGCCAGCGGGCTAGCGGGAGCCGGGGAGCTGTTTTTT.

This chain uses TRBV11-3 with TRBJ2-3; D is undetermined. The germline V gene has CDR1 SGHNT and CDR2 YENEEA. The CDR3 covers 14 residues. V lost 2 bases and J lost 6, with 12 bases in between. The CDR3 coding sequence is TGTGCCAGCAGCTTACCCGGTCCTGCGGATACGCAGTATTTT. Translation gives CASSLPGPADTQYF.

About this clone: Other DNA sequences from this sample encode an identical CDR3 as well. The V gene is TRBV6-4, the J gene TRBJ2-1, with TRBD2 matching 11 bases. Trimming removed 3 bases from V and 6 bases from J; junction bases left unmatched: 1. Germline values: CDR1 MRHNA, CDR2 SNTAGT. The length of the CDR3 is 14 residues. This CDR3 is CASSDGLAGNEQFF. CDR3 sequence (DNA): TGTGCCAGCAGTGATGGACTAGCGGGCAATGAGCAGTTCTTC.

The chain links TRBV28 to TRBJ2-7; TRBD2 matches 11 bases. With 3 bases clipped from V and 3 bases from J, the junction kept 7 bases outside the gene matches. Germline V gives CDR1 MDHEN, CDR2 SYDVKM. CDR3 length: 16 residues. The CDR3 loop reads CASSFASGTSGYEQYF. DNA for the CDR3: TGTGCCAGCAGTTTCGCTTCCGGGACTAGCGGCTACGAGCAGTACTTC.

The chain combines TRBV6-5 with TRBJ2-5, with 9 nucleotides matching TRBD1. Germline CDR1 is MNHEY and CDR2 is SVGAGI. There are 13 residues in the CDR3. The V segment lost 10 bases and the J segment 5 bases; nucleotides outside the gene matches: 8. CDR3 in DNA: TGTGCCACCGCGACAGGGGGTTTGGAGACCCAGTACTTC. It specifies CATATGGLETQYF.

Regarding this clone: Other DNA sequences within the sample encode an identical CDR3. The chain is built from TRBV13 and TRBJ2-2, with 11 nucleotides matching TRBD2. This CDR3 contains 16 residues. V lost 5 bases and J lost 5; bases outside the gene matches: 7. Per germline, CDR1 PRHDT and CDR2 FYEKMQ (reference sequence). CDR3 region: CASSLGLAGGTGELFF. For the CDR3, the DNA is TGTGCCAGCAGCCTTGGACTAGCGGGTGGTACCGGGGAGCTGTTTTTT. The full variable domain, rest sourced from reference TRBV13 and TRBJ2-2, is AAGVIQSPRHLIKEKRETATLKCYPIPRHDTVYWYQQGPGQDPQFLISFYEKMQSDKGSIPDRFSAQQFSDYHSELNMSSLELGDSALYFCASSLGLAGGTGELFFGEGSRLTVL.

DNA of the CDR3: TGTGCCAGCACCGTAGGGAGCAATCAGCCCCAGCATTTT. Translated: CASTVGSNQPQHF. The chain carries TRBV6-6 and TRBJ1-5; D is ambiguous. This CDR3 comprises 13 residues. The V gene's germline CDR1 is MNHNY and CDR2 SVGAGI (reference sequence). Trimming took 7 bases from V and 1 from J, leaving 8 bases between them.

V usage is TRBV11-1 and J usage is TRBJ2-2; 9 nucleotides agree with TRBD1. The CDR3 is 16 amino acids. CDR1 and CDR2 from the germline V gene are SGHAT and FQDESV (reference sequence). The trim removed 6 bases at V and 3 bases at J, leaving 8 bases unmatched. CDR3 region: CASRYRGRRDTGELFF. DNA for the CDR3: TGTGCCAGCAGGTACAGGGGGCGAAGGGACACCGGGGAGCTGTTTTTT.

This chain links TRBV28 with TRBJ2-7; D possibly uses TRBD1 or TRBD2 (5 bases each). V was trimmed by 3 bases and J by 5 bases, leaving 11 bases between them. Germline CDR1 and CDR2: MDHEN and SYDVKM. The CDR3 is made up of 13 amino acids. The DNA of the CDR3 is TGTGCCAGCAGTTTTCTAGGGACGAACGAGCAGTACTTC. Residues: CASSFLGTNEQYF.

The chain employs TRBV11-2 and TRBJ1-1, with D perhaps TRBD1 (6 bases). The V gene's germline CDR1 is SGHAT and CDR2 FQNNGV. The ends were cut back, 1 base at V and 6 bases at J, with 12 bases in the middle. CDR3 length equals 14 residues. This CDR3 reads CASSLARGHAEAFF. CDR3 coding DNA: TGTGCCAGCAGCTTAGCGCGGGGGCACGCTGAAGCTTTCTTT.

The chain is built from TRBV4-3 and TRBJ2-3; D is unclear. V dropped 6 bases and J dropped 0 bases, with 13 bases sitting between them. In germline, CDR1 is LGHNA, CDR2 YSLEER. The CDR3 is made up of 15 amino acids. Written as DNA, the CDR3 is TGCGCCAGCAGTCGTGACCTGGAGAGCACAGATACGCAGTATTTT. This sequence encodes CASSRDLESTDTQYF.

The V gene is TRBV25-1, the J gene TRBJ1-4; 8 positions match TRBD1. Germline V gene sequence: CDR1 MGHDK, CDR2 SYGVNS. There are 15 residues in the CDR3. V gave up 0 bases and J gave up 8 bases; unmatched junction bases: 5. The CDR3 loop is CASSEYVQGGEKLFF. The CDR3 coding sequence is TGTGCCAGCAGTGAATATGTACAGGGGGGGGAAAAACTGTTTTTT.

V gene TRBV28 combines with J gene TRBJ1-3; D unclear. Trimming pared 6 bases from V and 2 bases from J, leaving 17 bases between. CDR1 is MDHEN and CDR2 is SYDVKM in the germline V gene. The CDR3 runs to 16 residues. The CDR3 DNA follows: TGTGCCAGCAGCCTATTCCGGGAGGTACCTGGAAACACCATATATTTT. It encodes CASSLFREVPGNTIYF.

The rearrangement uses TRBV28 and TRBJ2-7; D is possibly TRBD1 or TRBD2 (5 bases each). In germline, CDR1 is MDHEN, CDR2 SYDVKM. V lost 6 bases, J lost 1 base, and 22 bases lay in between. This CDR3 contains 17 residues. The CDR3 reads CASSPSRGTVWSYEQYF. The CDR3 DNA is TGTGCCAGCAGCCCCAGTAGAGGGACGGTTTGGTCCTACGAGCAGTACTTC. The full variable domain, its missing parts supplied by reference TRBV28 and TRBJ2-7, is DVKVTQSSRYLVKRTGEKVFLECVQDMDHENMFWYRQDPGLGLRLIYFSYDVKMKEKGDIPEGYSVSREKKERFSLILESASTNQTSMYLCASSPSRGTVWSYEQYFGPGTRLTVT.

The table lists this clone with a count of one. This chain connects TRBV25-1 to TRBJ2-1, with D hard to call. V lost 5 bases, J lost 7 bases, and 9 bases lay in between. Germline V gene lookup returns CDR1 MGHDK and CDR2 SYGVNS. The CDR3 totals 12 residues. As DNA, the CDR3 is TGTGCCAGCAGTCAGACGCCAAATGAGCAGTTCTTC. Translating gives CASSQTPNEQFF.